This T cell receptor (beta chain) was sequenced for a study of cytomegalovirus exposure and HLA in healthy donors. General study points: Analysis performed later showed TCR beta chains linked to HLA being more clonally expanded than equally common others. 87-base-pair reads could not separate some V segments, including TRBV6-2 and TRBV6-3.

This CDR3 comprises 13 residues. Trimming took 3 bases from V and 1 from J, leaving 6 bases between them. Germline V gene data show CDR1 as SGHNT and CDR2 as YENEEA. As to this clone: The antigen remains unidentified.

This PCR relied on a set of 60 Vbeta primers and 13 Jbeta primers. The data were produced by immunoSEQ multiplex PCR, yet TCRdb's version contains in-frame clones alone and is incomplete. This repertoire comprises tens of thousands of clones; its ten largest clones make up roughly an eighth. Unrecorded immune exposure was likely among donors, who were nominally healthy when sampled. The clonotype was recovered from a woman in her fifties or sixties in good health and CMV-seropositive. Sample: PBMCs. The chain recombines TRBV11-3 with TRBJ1-1; D remains ambiguous. Here the CDR3 reads CASSFGGNTEAFF. CDR3 bases: TGTGCCAGCAGCTTCGGAGGGAACACTGAAGCTTTCTTT. The complete variable domain, with remaining parts taken from reference TRBV11-3 and TRBJ1-1, reads EAGVVQSPRYKIIEKKQPVAFWCNPISGHNTLYWYLQNLGQGPELLIRYENEEAVDDSQLPKDRFSAERLKGVDSTLKIQPAELGDSAVYLCASSFGGNTEAFFGQGTRLTVV.